The 23 T cell receptor beta chains reported below all come from one sample, sequenced in a study of cytomegalovirus exposure and HLA in healthy donors. PCR employed 60 Vbeta and 13 Jbeta primers. Assay used: immunoSEQ multiplex PCR; TCRdb lists only in-frame clones, some missing. This sample has roughly 150,000 clones, with roughly 76% found just once. The source material was PBMCs. Every receptor here comes from a male donor in good health and CMV-seronegative.

The rearrangement uses TRBV10-3 and TRBJ2-2; TRBD1 agrees at 8 bases. This CDR3 region has 17 residues. Germline V gives CDR1 ENHRY, CDR2 SYGVKD. The V and J ends lost 0 bases and 2 bases, in that order; junction bases with no gene match: 5. In nucleotides, the CDR3 is TGTGCCATCAGTGAGTCGATGGACAGGGCCAACACCGGGGAGCTGTTTTTT. Translation: CAISESMDRANTGELFF.

This chain uses TRBV5-1 with TRBJ2-3, with D uncertain. V was shortened by 4 bases and J by 2 bases, with 14 bases between the two germline ends. Germline V CDR1 and CDR2: SGHRS, YFSETQ. The length of the CDR3 is 15 residues. CDR3 bases: TGCGCCAGCAGCCCTGGAGCGATCAACACAGATACGCAGTATTTT. This encodes CASSPGAINTDTQYF.

The chain recombines TRBV4-1 with TRBJ1-5; no firm D call. Looked up from germline, CDR1 is MGHRA and CDR2 is YSYEKL. This CDR3 comprises 16 residues. V gave up 3 bases and J gave up 2 bases, with 14 bases separating them. The chain's CDR3 is CASSQVRGGRNQPQHF. The CDR3 nucleotides are TGCGCCAGCAGCCAGGTCCGGGGAGGGCGCAATCAGCCCCAGCATTTT.

The V call is TRBV4-1, the J call TRBJ2-7, with D uncertain. Germline V gene sequence: CDR1 MGHRA, CDR2 YSYEKL. The CDR3 has 12 residues. The germline V and J ends were trimmed by 4 bases and 8 bases, with 12 bases remaining between them. In nucleotides, the CDR3 is TGCGCCAGCAGCCTTGACTCTATCCAGCAGTACTTC. Its translation: CASSLDSIQQYF.

This clone was picked up a small number of times. This sequence joins TRBV6-1 and TRBJ2-7, with TRBD2 matching over 8 bases. The CDR3 covers 15 residues. The V and J ends lost 10 bases and 2 bases, in that order; junction bases with no gene match: 13. Germline V gene sequence: CDR1 MNHNS, CDR2 SASEGT. DNA for the CDR3: TGTGCCACCGACTGGCGCGGGGGGCCAACCTACGAGCAGTACTTC. Translation gives CATDWRGGPTYEQYF.

CDR3: CSVEGLAGGPRYNEQFF. CDR3 nucleotide sequence: TGCAGCGTTGAAGGGCTAGCGGGGGGGCCCCGGTACAATGAGCAGTTCTTC. The rearrangement joins TRBV29-1 to TRBJ2-1; 12 bases agree with TRBD2. The CDR3 is 17 residues long. J was trimmed by 4 bases and V by 1 base; bases with no gene match: 8. CDR1 and CDR2 from the germline V gene are SQVTM and ANQGSEA.

This chain joins TRBV18 and TRBJ2-7; 7 bases line up with TRBD1. The CDR3 is made up of 14 amino acids. J lost 3 bases, V lost 6 bases, and 8 bases had no gene match. The germline V gene has CDR1 KGHSH and CDR2 LQKENI. The CDR3 coding sequence is TGTGCCAGCTCGAACCGGGACAGTGTCTACGAGCAGTACTTC. Protein sequence: CASSNRDSVYEQYF.

This clone was picked up a small number of times. The chain has TRBV5-1 and TRBJ2-3; 7 bases align to TRBD1. Germline V gene lookup returns CDR1 SGHRS and CDR2 YFSETQ. Trimming removed 4 bases from V and 0 bases from J; junction bases left unmatched: 11. CDR3 size: 17 residues. The CDR3 sequence: CASSKSTGATSTDTQYF. The CDR3 DNA reads TGCGCCAGCAGCAAATCCACAGGGGCGACTAGCACAGATACGCAGTATTTT.

The chain combines TRBV6-5 with TRBJ1-1, with D perhaps matching TRBD1 (6 bases). With 5 bases removed from V and 2 bases from J, the gap between germline ends came to 9 bases. This CDR3 is built from 13 residues. Germline lookup yields CDR1 MNHEY and CDR2 SVGAGI. As DNA, the CDR3 is TGTGCCAGCAGTCCCAGGGGCAACACTGAAGCTTTCTTT. It specifies CASSPRGNTEAFF.

This chain joins TRBV19 and TRBJ2-1, with 7 bases fitting TRBD2. The V gene end was trimmed by 10 bases and the J gene end by 4 bases; junction bases not matched to a gene: 19. This CDR3 contains 17 residues. Per the germline V gene, CDR1 is LNHDA and CDR2 is SQIVND (reference sequence). This chain's CDR3 is CATGFLGGAGYYNEQFF. Here the CDR3 DNA reads TGTGCCACTGGGTTCCTGGGTGGAGCGGGGTATTACAATGAGCAGTTCTTC.

The chain couples TRBV2 to TRBJ1-5, with D possibly TRBD1 on 6 matching bases. Germline V gives CDR1 SNHLY, CDR2 FYNNEI. The CDR3 consists of 14 residues. The V gene lost 5 bases and the J gene lost 4 bases, with 12 bases spanning the gap. The CDR3 bases are TGTGCCAGCAGTACTACAGGGTTGAATCAGCCCCAGCATTTT. It encodes CASSTTGLNQPQHF.

The V and J genes are TRBV7-9 and TRBJ1-1; D might be TRBD1 (5 bases). Germline V gene data show CDR1 as SEHNR and CDR2 as FQNEAQ (reference sequence). Trimming stripped 4 bases from V and 0 bases from J, with 6 bases between. The CDR3 runs 13 residues. The CDR3 nucleotides read TGTGCCAGCAGCTCGACAGTGAACACTGAAGCTTTCTTT. Translated, it gives CASSSTVNTEAFF.

This sequence joins TRBV7-6 and TRBJ2-2; weak D call: TRBD1 (6 bases). CDR1 and CDR2 (germline): SGHVS, FNYEAQ. The CDR3 covers 16 residues. V was pared by 1 base and J by 4 bases, with 13 bases between. This CDR3 reads CASSLGIQGTTGELFF. In DNA form, the CDR3 reads TGTGCCAGCAGCTTAGGGATACAGGGAACCACCGGGGAGCTGTTTTTT. Full variable domain (remainder filled in from reference TRBV7-6 and TRBJ2-2): GAGVSQSPRYKVTKRGQDVALRCDPISGHVSLYWYRQALGQGPEFLTYFNYEAQQDKSGLPNDRFSAERPEGSISTLTIQRTEQRDSAMYRCASSLGIQGTTGELFFGEGSRLTVL.

Concerning this clone itself: In the same sample, other DNA sequences code for this CDR3. This sequence joins TRBV7-2 and TRBJ1-2; perhaps TRBD1 as D (6 bases). V was pared by 4 bases and J by 8 bases, with 17 bases between. Germline CDR1 SGHTA, CDR2 FQGNSA. The CDR3 consists of 14 residues. The CDR3 sequence: CASSSRGRKGGYTF. CDR3 nucleotide sequence: TGTGCCAGCAGCTCCAGGGGTCGCAAGGGCGGCTACACCTTC.

The V gene is TRBV4-1, the J gene TRBJ2-7; 7 nucleotides match TRBD2. With V trimmed by 3 bases and J by 3 bases, 11 bases remained unmatched. The germline CDR1 and CDR2 sequences are MGHRA and YSYEKL. This CDR3 comprises 16 residues. CDR3 amino acids: CASSQGINWEGYEQYF. In DNA form, the CDR3 reads TGCGCCAGCAGCCAGGGTATTAATTGGGAGGGCTACGAGCAGTACTTC.

This rearrangement joins TRBV5-1 to TRBJ2-5, with TRBD1 matching over 8 bases. V lost 0 bases to trimming and J lost 4 bases; unmatched junction nucleotides: 5. Looked up from germline, CDR1 is SGHRS and CDR2 is YFSETQ. This CDR3 is built from 15 residues. The CDR3 region is CASSLAPDRGETQYF. The CDR3 bases are TGCGCCAGCAGCTTGGCGCCTGACAGGGGAGAGACCCAGTACTTC.

The chain couples TRBV7-9 to TRBJ2-7; TRBD2 aligns across 7 bases. Germline CDR1 SEHNR, CDR2 FQNEAQ (reference sequence). With 5 bases clipped from V and 3 bases from J, the junction kept 10 bases outside the gene matches. The CDR3 totals 15 residues. The CDR3 nucleotides read TGTGCCAGCAGCGCCGAGCGGGGCAGGCACTACGAGCAGTACTTC. This gives the protein CASSAERGRHYEQYF.

This chain links TRBV27 with TRBJ1-6; D unclear. Trimming pared 6 bases from V and 5 bases from J, leaving 14 bases between. CDR3 length equals 15 residues. From germline, CDR1 is MNHEY and CDR2 SMNVEV (reference sequence). The CDR3 sequence: CASSPRGRNNSPLHF. In nucleotides, the CDR3 is TGTGCCAGCAGCCCTAGAGGGAGGAATAATTCACCCCTCCACTTT.

This sequence joins TRBV5-1 and TRBJ2-7; TRBD1 aligns across 11 bases. This CDR3 spans 14 amino acids. V trimming: 5 bases; J trimming: 3 bases; junction bases outside the gene matches: 4. Germline-derived CDR1 and CDR2 are SGHRS and YFSETQ. In DNA, the CDR3 is TGCGCCAGCAGAAGGACAGGGGGCGTCTACGAGCAGTACTTC. The encoded protein is CASRRTGGVYEQYF.

The CDR3 loop is CASSQGAGSQNIQYF. CDR3 coding DNA: TGTGCCAGCAGTCAGGGGGCGGGGAGCCAAAACATTCAGTACTTC. This chain joins TRBV7-2 and TRBJ2-4; 8 nucleotides line up with TRBD1. CDR3 size: 15 residues. J gave up 5 bases and V 6 bases, and 9 bases lay outside the gene matches. CDR1 SGHTA and CDR2 FQGNSA come from the germline V gene.

There are a few counts of this clone. The V gene is TRBV5-8, the J gene TRBJ1-5, with D possibly matching TRBD1 (6 bases). Trimming removed 2 bases at V and 2 bases at J, with 11 bases between. Germline values: CDR1 SGHTS, CDR2 YDEGEE. The CDR3 spans 15 residues. The CDR3 bases are TGTGCCAGCAGCTTCGGGGACACGGGCAATCAGCCCCAGCATTTT. Residues: CASSFGDTGNQPQHF.

This chain connects TRBV6-6 to TRBJ1-1; D gene uncertain. The CDR3 runs 14 residues. V was shortened by 4 bases and J by 3 bases, with 12 bases between the two germline ends. Germline CDR1 MNHNY, CDR2 SVGAGI (reference sequence). The CDR3 region is CASSLGGLDTEAFF. CDR3 in DNA: TGTGCCAGCAGTTTGGGAGGTTTGGACACTGAAGCTTTCTTT.

The chain has TRBV7-8 and TRBJ2-5; TRBD2 might be the D (5 bases). The CDR3 spans 14 residues. V gave up 5 bases and J gave up 5 bases, with 15 bases separating them. The germline V gene encodes CDR1 SGHVS and CDR2 FQNEAQ. Written as DNA, the CDR3 is TGTGCCAGCAGCCCGAGGGCCGCCGCGGAGACCCAGTACTTC. Residues: CASSPRAAAETQYF.